Listed below are T cell receptor beta chains from one sample, sequenced in a study of follicular helper T cells after annual influenza vaccination. Some clones are missing from TCRdb's copy, which holds only in-frame ones; the method was immunoSEQ multiplex PCR. The sample contains about 15,000 clones, about four fifths of which appear only once. The source material was CXCR5+ CD38- circulating T follicular helper cells from blood, sampled 7 days after influenza vaccination. These receptors all stem from an adult who received the influenza vaccine. Both conserved end residues are part of each CDR3. A D gene is named only where the DNA matches it firmly. Clone size is stated in some rows and not others, as once, few, many or a class when expanded.

V gene | clone size | D gene | CDR3 protein
TRBV2 | . | . | CASSDRGTYYEQYF
TRBV4-1 | . | . | CASSQAIFGLQAGYSPLHF
TRBV5-1 | . | . | CASRTAGSDEKLFF
TRBV2 | . | TRBD1 | CASSGTGGYEQYF
TRBV11-2 | . | TRBD1 | CASSLSTGPYEQYF
TRBV5-4 | . | TRBD2 | CASSYTSGAITDTQYF
TRBV18 | once | TRBD1 | CASSPLSGTGTPEQYF
TRBV5-1 | . | . | CASSSRPGTQETQYF
TRBV7-2 | . | . | CASGRVGTEAFF
TRBV5-1 | once | . | CASSLGLGDTQYF
TRBV27 | . | TRBD2 | CASSLTSGSSYEQYF
TRBV6-1 | . | . | CASKSGRFTDTQYF
TRBV19 | . | TRBD2 | CASNTRHQLADAYNEQFF
TRBV28 | . | TRBD2 | CASSLLAGGTGELFF
TRBV6-1 | . | . | CASRLQAPSSYEQYF
TRBV18 | once | . | CASSPPAAGELFF
TRBV28 | . | . | CASSFQGLNTEAFF
TRBV11-2 | . | . | CASSLDWGGVQPQHF
TRBV6-1 | . | TRBD1 | CASKTGSFHEQYF
TRBV19 | . | . | CASSIGIAGTDTQYF
TRBV5-6 | . | . | CASSSIKRGFTEAFF
TRBV5-1 | . | TRBD1 | CASGPGQTYNEQFF
TRBV19 | . | TRBD1 | CASSTGQKETQYF
TRBV7-8 | . | TRBD1 | CASSWGTGRVKNIQYF
TRBV7-9 | . | . | CASSLRESGNTIYF
TRBV7-3 | . | TRBD2 | CASSSTSGGETDTQYF
TRBV6-5 | . | TRBD1 | CASSYSTGASSQAFF
TRBV6-1 | . | . | CASSARDARQPQHF
TRBV5-4 | once | TRBD1 | CASSPPGTGKNTEAFF